This entry lists 21 T cell receptor beta chains sequenced from one sample in a study of OX40 agonist ivuxolimab in advanced cancers. Profiled with immunoSEQ multiplex PCR; TCRdb holds only in-frame clones, not every one. The sample includes more than 85,000 clones, around nine tenths seen only once; the top ten take 0.5%. The source material was CD4+ or CD8+ T cells sorted from blood, sampled in a trial of the OX40 agonist ivuxolimab. These receptors were taken from an adult with an advanced solid tumor such as melanoma, head and neck, liver or kidney cancer.

The rearrangement links TRBV28 to TRBJ1-4; D is perhaps TRBD1 (5 bases). V was clipped by 6 bases and J by 0 bases, with 17 bases between them. The length of the CDR3 is 17 residues. Germline CDR1 is MDHEN and CDR2 is SYDVKM. This CDR3 reads CASSLTGAAPTNEKLFF. The CDR3, as DNA: TGTGCCAGCAGCCTTACAGGTGCGGCACCAACTAATGAAAAACTGTTTTTT.

The J gene is TRBJ2-1, the V gene TRBV4-3; D ambiguous. Per the germline V gene, CDR1 is LGHNA and CDR2 is YSLEER. V dropped 0 bases and J dropped 4 bases, with 4 bases sitting between them. CDR3 length: 13 amino acids. DNA of the CDR3: TGCGCCAGCAGCCAAGATACGTACAATGAGCAGTTCTTC. As protein: CASSQDTYNEQFF.

V usage is TRBV11-2 and J usage is TRBJ1-1; D is perhaps TRBD1 (5 bases). This CDR3 comprises 15 residues. The V gene lost 2 bases and the J gene lost 6 bases, with 16 bases spanning the gap. The germline CDR1 and CDR2 sequences are SGHAT and FQNNGV. The DNA of the CDR3 is TGTGCCAGCAGCTTAAGTAGGGGTATAAGTTCTGAAGCTTTCTTT. Protein sequence: CASSLSRGISSEAFF.

The chain carries TRBV11-1 and TRBJ2-6, with D perhaps matching TRBD1 or TRBD2 (5 bases each). The CDR3 runs to 16 residues. Looked up from germline, CDR1 is SGHAT and CDR2 is FQDESV (reference sequence). V dropped 5 bases and J dropped 0 bases, with 11 bases sitting between them. The CDR3 protein is CASSTGRSSGANVLTF. CDR3 bases: TGTGCCAGCAGCACGGGGCGGAGCTCTGGGGCCAACGTCCTGACTTTC.

The chain links TRBV4-3 to TRBJ2-5; TRBD2 agrees at 9 bases. Germline-derived CDR1 and CDR2 are LGHNA and YSLEER. This CDR3 has 16 residues. With V trimmed by 3 bases and J by 9 bases, 14 bases remained unmatched. The CDR3 protein is CASSQELGAGGGPQYF. Here the CDR3 DNA reads TGCGCCAGCAGCCAGGAACTCGGAGCGGGGGGCGGGCCCCAGTACTTC.

The genes are TRBV2 and TRBJ1-5, with D perhaps TRBD1 (5 bases). V shed 8 bases and J shed 0 bases, with 11 bases lying between them. The CDR3 spans 14 residues. Germline V gene sequence: CDR1 SNHLY, CDR2 FYNNEI. CDR3 loop: CASGAQASNQPQHF. CDR3 sequence (DNA): TGTGCCAGCGGGGCCCAGGCTAGCAATCAGCCCCAGCATTTT.

The V gene is TRBV7-9, the J gene TRBJ2-7; 8 bases fit TRBD1. CDR3 length: 14 residues. The germline gives CDR1 SEHNR, CDR2 FQNEAQ (reference sequence). Germline trimming cut 5 bases from V and 4 bases from J; bases unmatched to any gene: 7. CDR3 bases: TGTGCCAGCAGCCCTAGGACAGGGCGGTACGAGCAGTACTTC. The encoded protein is CASSPRTGRYEQYF.

V usage is TRBV28 and J usage is TRBJ1-2; 9 bases agree with TRBD1. This CDR3 spans 12 amino acids. The V gene's germline CDR1 is MDHEN and CDR2 SYDVKM. Germline trimming cut 6 bases from V and 8 bases from J; bases unmatched to any gene: 4. Here the CDR3 reads CASRGQGGGYTF. CDR3 DNA: TGTGCCAGCAGGGGACAGGGAGGCGGCTACACCTTC.

The V and J genes are TRBV13 and TRBJ2-7; D gene ambiguous. Germline V lookup: CDR1 PRHDT, CDR2 FYEKMQ (reference sequence). CDR3 size: 12 residues. Trimming took off 2 bases at V and 7 bases at J, with 9 bases between the two ends. The CDR3 DNA follows: TGTGCCAGCAGCTTAACAACTCCGGAGCAGTACTTC. Encoded protein: CASSLTTPEQYF.

The chain employs TRBV5-1 and TRBJ2-7; 10 nucleotides match TRBD1. This CDR3 region has 14 residues. Trimming at V came to 6 bases and at J to 4 bases, leaving 7 bases not matched to a gene. Germline CDR1 and CDR2: SGHRS and YFSETQ. The CDR3 region has the DNA TGCGCCAGCACGACCGGGACAGGGGATTACGAGCAGTACTTC. It specifies CASTTGTGDYEQYF.

This chain joins TRBV6-1 and TRBJ2-1, with a tentative D call TRBD1 (6 bases). Germline CDR1 MNHNS, CDR2 SASEGT. The CDR3 is made up of 17 amino acids. V lost 0 bases to trimming and J lost 0 bases, with 12 bases between them. CDR3 sequence (DNA): TGTGCCAGCAGTGAAGCGCTTACAGGGAGCTCCTACAATGAGCAGTTCTTC. This encodes CASSEALTGSSYNEQFF.

The V call is TRBV14, the J call TRBJ2-3; D is perhaps TRBD1 or TRBD2 (5 bases each). The germline gives CDR1 SGHDN, CDR2 FVKESK. The CDR3 contains 15 residues. The germline V and J ends were trimmed by 1 base and 3 bases, with 11 bases remaining between them. In DNA form, the CDR3 reads TGTGCCAGCAGCCAAGTCCACGGGGCTACAGATACGCAGTATTTT. It encodes CASSQVHGATDTQYF.

V is TRBV5-1 and J is TRBJ2-6; D may correspond to TRBD1 or TRBD2 (5 bases each). Per germline, CDR1 SGHRS and CDR2 YFSETQ. Between the trimmed V and J ends, which lost 0 bases and 4 bases, there was a span of 23 bases. This CDR3 spans 20 amino acids. The CDR3 loop reads CASSLDPAGQGLSGANVLTF. In nucleotides, the CDR3 is TGCGCCAGCAGCTTGGACCCGGCGGGTCAGGGTCTCTCCGGGGCCAACGTCCTGACTTTC. The whole variable domain, remainder taken from reference TRBV5-1 and TRBJ2-6, is KAGVTQTPRYLIKTRGQQVTLSCSPISGHRSVSWYQQTPGQGLQFLFEYFSETQRNKGNFPGRFSGRQFSNSRSEMNVSTLELGDSALYLCASSLDPAGQGLSGANVLTFGAGSRLTVL.

The chain joins TRBV7-9 to TRBJ1-3; possibly TRBD1 for D (5 bases). Germline CDR1 is SEHNR and CDR2 is FQNEAQ (reference sequence). V lost 7 bases, J lost 2 bases, and 12 bases lay in between. The length of the CDR3 is 14 residues. CDR3: CASTLGGAGNTIYF. The DNA for the CDR3 is TGTGCCAGCACCCTGGGAGGGGCTGGAAACACCATATATTTT.

V and J are TRBV27 and TRBJ2-5, with TRBD2 matching 7 bases. V was pared by 3 bases and J by 3 bases, with 7 bases of the junction left unmatched. CDR1 and CDR2 from the germline V gene are MNHEY and SMNVEV (reference sequence). The CDR3 extends over 15 amino acids. This CDR3 reads CASSFSGTMEETQYF. As DNA, the CDR3 is TGTGCCAGCAGTTTCTCCGGGACTATGGAAGAGACCCAGTACTTC.

The V and J genes are TRBV11-3 and TRBJ2-3, with a possible D match to TRBD1 (5 bases). Looked up from germline, CDR1 is SGHNT and CDR2 is YENEEA. The CDR3 length is 14 residues. V lost 1 base to trimming and J lost 2 bases, with 7 bases between them. Here the CDR3 DNA reads TGTGCCAGCAGCTTAGCCAGGGACACAGATACGCAGTATTTT. Its translation is CASSLARDTDTQYF.

This sequence joins TRBV7-6 and TRBJ2-6, with D possibly being TRBD2 (5 bases). The CDR3 totals 15 residues. V was pared by 5 bases and J by 0 bases, with 8 bases between. Germline V lookup: CDR1 SGHVS, CDR2 FNYEAQ. CDR3 sequence reads: CASSPAGSGANVLTF. The CDR3 nucleotides are TGTGCCAGCAGCCCCGCGGGCTCTGGGGCCAACGTCCTGACTTTC. Full variable domain (rest looked up from reference TRBV7-6 and TRBJ2-6): GAGVSQSPRYKVTKRGQDVALRCDPISGHVSLYWYRQALGQGPEFLTYFNYEAQQDKSGLPNDRFSAERPEGSISTLTIQRTEQRDSAMYRCASSPAGSGANVLTFGAGSRLTVL.

V usage is TRBV19 and J usage is TRBJ2-3, with D perhaps matching TRBD1 (6 bases). CDR1 is LNHDA and CDR2 is SQIVND in the germline V gene (reference sequence). This CDR3 contains 15 residues. V dropped 6 bases and J dropped 2 bases, with 15 bases sitting between them. CDR3 bases: TGTGCCAGTAGCCCTAGACAGGAGAACACAGATACGCAGTATTTT. It specifies CASSPRQENTDTQYF. The variable domain in full, with the rest retrieved from reference TRBV19 and TRBJ2-3, is DGGITQSPKYLFRKEGQNVTLSCEQNLNHDAMYWYRQDPGQGLRLIYYSQIVNDFQKGDIAEGYSVSREKKESFPLTVTSAQKNPTAFYLCASSPRQENTDTQYFGPGTRLTVL.

The chain combines TRBV6-1 with TRBJ2-1; the D is unclear. Looked up from germline, CDR1 is MNHNS and CDR2 is SASEGT. V was pared by 5 bases and J by 8 bases, with 19 bases between. This CDR3 spans 15 amino acids. DNA of the CDR3: TGTGCCAGCAGTTCCGGCCTAGTGGGGATCGATGAGCAGTTCTTC. It yields the protein CASSSGLVGIDEQFF.

Of note for this clone: At one of its ends the junction is not consistent with the germline gene, which may arise from a read error. This chain joins TRBV6-1 and TRBJ1-2; no clear D gene. Germline V gene data show CDR1 as MNHNS and CDR2 as SASEGT. The CDR3 is made up of 13 amino acids. CDR3 residues: CASLHLSYYDYTF. In DNA form, the CDR3 reads TGTGCCAGTCTTCATCTCAGCTACTATGACTACACCTTC.

The rearrangement links TRBV9 to TRBJ2-2; the D is unclear. V lost 0 bases to trimming and J lost 2 bases, with 5 bases between them. In germline, CDR1 is SGDLS, CDR2 YYNGEE. This CDR3 has 14 residues. As DNA, the CDR3 is TGTGCCAGCAGCGTAGGGGGAAACACCGGGGAGCTGTTTTTT. Its protein product is CASSVGGNTGELFF.